The 26 T cell receptor beta chains below come from one sample, sequenced in a study of T cell responses to AZD1222 COVID-19 vaccine. This table comes from immunoSEQ multiplex PCR, and its TCRdb copy is limited to in-frame clones, with some not included. The table shows about 150,000 clones, with around 91% occurring only once. Source: peripheral blood, taken on day 0 of AZD1222 vaccination. Every receptor here comes from an adult in good health.

This sequence joins TRBV5-8 and TRBJ1-6; 12 bases align to TRBD1. The CDR3 spans 17 residues. CDR1 and CDR2 from the germline V gene are SGHTS and YDEGEE. With V trimmed by 1 base and J by 8 bases, 7 bases remained unmatched. CDR3: CASSLYRDRGRDSPLHF. CDR3 DNA sequence: TGTGCCAGCAGCTTGTACCGGGACAGGGGGCGAGATTCACCCCTCCACTTT.

The chain combines TRBV7-2 with TRBJ2-7; the D is unclear. This CDR3 comprises 12 residues. Trimming removed 5 bases from V and 4 bases from J, with 9 bases in between. In germline, CDR1 is SGHTA, CDR2 FQGNSA. The CDR3 spells CASSPPSYEQYF. In nucleotides, the CDR3 is TGTGCCAGCAGCCCGCCTTCGTACGAGCAGTACTTC.

The V gene is TRBV5-6, the J gene TRBJ2-7; maybe TRBD1 (5 bases). Germline V gene sequence: CDR1 SGHDT, CDR2 YYEEEE. This CDR3 is 14 amino acids long. V gave up 4 bases and J gave up 3 bases, with 14 bases separating them. CDR3 loop: CASSQGQGHYEQYF. CDR3 coding DNA: TGTGCCAGCAGCCAAGGGCAGGGCCACTACGAGCAGTACTTC.

The chain carries TRBV4-1 and TRBJ1-6; D is possibly TRBD1 (6 bases). Germline V lookup: CDR1 MGHRA, CDR2 YSYEKL. Trimming removed 0 bases at V and 5 bases at J, with 17 bases between. This CDR3 contains 18 residues. CDR3 amino acids: CASSQESRGLNDNSPLHF. Here the CDR3 DNA reads TGCGCCAGCAGCCAAGAATCTCGGGGGCTTAATGATAATTCACCCCTCCACTTT.

The chain recombines TRBV28 with TRBJ2-5; possible D gene TRBD2, 6 bases. Trimming cost V 2 bases and J 2 bases, with 12 bases left between them. Germline V gene lookup returns CDR1 MDHEN and CDR2 SYDVKM. The CDR3 has 15 residues. CDR3 DNA sequence: TGTGCCAGCAGTTTACTAACAGGAGGGCAAGAGACCCAGTACTTC. It yields the protein CASSLLTGGQETQYF.

A single count supports this clone. The rearrangement uses TRBV4-3 and TRBJ2-7; no clear D. CDR1 and CDR2 (germline): LGHNA, YSLEER. CDR3 length: 13 residues. The V end was cut by 1 base, the J end by 3 bases, with 7 bases between. This CDR3 reads CASSQVGGYEQYF. Written as DNA, the CDR3 is TGCGCCAGCAGCCAAGTTGGCGGCTACGAGCAGTACTTC.

The chain carries TRBV28 and TRBJ1-1, with 9 nucleotides matching TRBD1. The CDR3 consists of 14 residues. The J segment lost 9 bases and the V segment lost 7 bases, leaving 12 bases of the junction unmatched. Germline lookup yields CDR1 MDHEN and CDR2 SYDVKM. The CDR3, as DNA: TGTGCCAGCATCCCACAGGGGGCCGTATTAAAAGCTTTCTTT. Residues: CASIPQGAVLKAFF.

This chain links TRBV24-1 with TRBJ2-1; possibly TRBD1 for D (5 bases). Trimming stripped 5 bases from V and 7 bases from J, with 17 bases between. Germline-derived CDR1 and CDR2 are KGHDR and SFDVKD. There are 15 residues in the CDR3. This CDR3 reads CATSGLDAKGNEQFF. CDR3 in DNA: TGTGCCACCAGTGGGTTGGACGCCAAGGGGAATGAGCAGTTCTTC.

The gene calls are TRBV4-2 and TRBJ1-5, with 10 bases identical to TRBD1. V shed 7 bases and J 7 bases; nucleotides not matched to a gene: 7. The germline V gene encodes CDR1 LGHNA and CDR2 YNFKEQ. The CDR3 consists of 14 residues. This CDR3 is CASTQGTGDQPQHF. The CDR3 DNA reads TGTGCCAGCACCCAGGGGACAGGGGACCAGCCCCAGCATTTT.

CDR3 sequence (DNA): TGTGCCACCAGCGAAGGACAGGTCTATGGCTACACCTTC. It specifies CATSEGQVYGYTF. The J gene is TRBJ1-2, the V gene TRBV15, with TRBD1 matching 7 bases. The germline CDR1 and CDR2 sequences are LNHNV and YYDKDF (reference sequence). The CDR3 is 13 residues long. J lost 4 bases, V lost 5 bases, and 4 bases had no gene match.

V usage is TRBV13 and J usage is TRBJ2-7, with D tentatively TRBD1 or TRBD2 (5 bases each). The CDR3 sequence is 15 residues long. With 5 bases removed from V and 3 bases from J, the gap between germline ends came to 17 bases. Per the germline V gene, CDR1 is PRHDT and CDR2 is FYEKMQ (reference sequence). The CDR3 nucleotides read TGTGCCAGCAGCACCGGGACCGACCGTGGCTACGAGCAGTACTTC. Encoded protein: CASSTGTDRGYEQYF.

This chain links TRBV5-1 with TRBJ2-2, with no clear D. This CDR3 is 13 amino acids long. From germline, CDR1 is SGHRS and CDR2 YFSETQ. V lost 6 bases and J lost 2, with 8 bases in between. CDR3 sequence: CASTGHNTGELFF. For the CDR3, the DNA is TGCGCCAGCACAGGTCACAACACCGGGGAGCTGTTTTTT.

The chain links TRBV5-1 to TRBJ1-4; D might be TRBD1 (5 bases). Germline values: CDR1 SGHRS, CDR2 YFSETQ. V was clipped by 4 bases and J by 0 bases, with 7 bases between them. The CDR3 runs 14 residues. The CDR3 protein is CASSTTATNEKLFF. CDR3 coding DNA: TGCGCCAGCAGCACGACAGCAACTAATGAAAAACTGTTTTTT.

This clone was detected a few times. The J gene is TRBJ2-5, the V gene TRBV5-6; unclear D gene. Germline CDR1 and CDR2: SGHDT and YYEEEE. Between the trimmed V and J ends, which lost 2 bases and 7 bases, there was a span of 3 bases. The CDR3 has 10 amino acids. The CDR3: CASSFTTQYF. The CDR3 coding sequence is TGTGCCAGCAGCTTCACGACCCAGTACTTC.

This clone has only one observation. A read error may produce the germline difference seen at one junction end. The DNA of the CDR3 is TGTGCTAGCAGCTTTCGACTAGCGGGAGGGCCGGGGGAGCAGTTCTTC. Its protein product is CASSFRLAGGPGEQFF. The chain links TRBV7-7 to TRBJ2-1, with 14 bases identical to TRBD2. The germline V gene encodes CDR1 SSHAT and CDR2 FNYEAQ (reference sequence). This CDR3 has 16 residues.

J is TRBJ2-1 and V is TRBV6-5; no clear D gene. The CDR3 runs to 12 residues. CDR1 is MNHEY and CDR2 is SVGAGI in the germline V gene. Trimming removed 6 bases at V and 6 bases at J, with 9 bases between. The chain's CDR3 is CASSSPINEQFF. The CDR3 DNA sequence: TGTGCCAGCAGCTCCCCTATCAATGAGCAGTTCTTC.

The J gene is TRBJ2-5, the V gene TRBV9; D tentatively reads TRBD1 or TRBD2 (5 bases each). Germline V gene sequence: CDR1 SGDLS, CDR2 YYNGEE. The V end was cut by 3 bases, the J end by 3 bases, with 15 bases between. CDR3 length equals 15 residues. The CDR3 sequence is CASSGTGTPKETQYF. In DNA, the CDR3 is TGTGCCAGCAGCGGAACCGGGACGCCTAAAGAGACCCAGTACTTC.

This chain uses TRBV6-5 with TRBJ2-3; D possibly uses TRBD1 or TRBD2 (5 bases each). V was pared by 0 bases and J by 3 bases, with 13 bases between. The CDR3 extends over 16 amino acids. The V gene's germline CDR1 is MNHEY and CDR2 SVGAGI. The CDR3 nucleotides read TGTGCCAGCAGTTACTCGGGGGATTTGGGAACAGATACGCAGTATTTT. Translated: CASSYSGDLGTDTQYF.

This clone was observed a handful of times. The CDR3 loop is CASSQDSGTGVLGHGYTF. The CDR3 DNA is TGTGCCAGCAGCCAAGATTCCGGGACAGGGGTTTTAGGGCATGGCTACACCTTC. The rearrangement links TRBV4-2 to TRBJ1-2; TRBD1 matches 10 bases. CDR3 length: 18 residues. With 0 bases clipped from V and 6 bases from J, the junction kept 13 bases outside the gene matches. The germline V gene encodes CDR1 LGHNA and CDR2 YNFKEQ.

The J gene is TRBJ2-3, the V gene TRBV6-4; D perhaps matches TRBD2 (5 bases). CDR3 size: 16 residues. V dropped 0 bases and J dropped 0 bases, with 10 bases sitting between them. Germline V CDR1 and CDR2: MRHNA, SNTAGT. The CDR3 sequence is CASSDSAWTSTDTQYF. CDR3 DNA: TGTGCCAGCAGTGACTCGGCTTGGACTAGCACAGATACGCAGTATTTT.

The rearrangement links TRBV5-1 to TRBJ2-1; 9 bases agree with TRBD2. CDR3 length: 15 residues. Germline lookup yields CDR1 SGHRS and CDR2 YFSETQ. With V trimmed by 4 bases and J by 8 bases, 10 bases remained unmatched. CDR3 in DNA: TGCGCCAGCAGCCCGGACGGGACTAGCAGAGATGAGCAGTTCTTC. Protein product: CASSPDGTSRDEQFF.

This clone turned up a few times. This sequence joins TRBV28 and TRBJ2-1; D is possibly TRBD1 or TRBD2 (6 bases each). CDR3 length: 15 residues. CDR1 and CDR2 from the germline V gene are MDHEN and SYDVKM. V was trimmed by 7 bases and J by 6 bases, leaving 19 bases between them. The CDR3 nucleotides read TGTGCCAGCACCGGTGAGGGGGGTGGAGGCAATGAGCAGTTCTTC. Amino acid sequence: CASTGEGGGGNEQFF.

V usage is TRBV5-1 and J usage is TRBJ2-2; TRBD1 agrees at 9 bases. Germline lookup yields CDR1 SGHRS and CDR2 YFSETQ. CDR3 length: 17 amino acids. J lost 5 bases, V lost 1 base, and 9 bases had no gene match. The DNA of the CDR3 is TGCGCCAGCAGCTTGCCGACAGGGACAGGGCTGACCGGGGAGCTGTTTTTT. Its translation is CASSLPTGTGLTGELFF.

The chain's CDR3 is CASGALQGAEAFF. DNA of the CDR3: TGTGCCAGTGGGGCCTTACAGGGCGCTGAAGCTTTCTTT. This rearrangement joins TRBV19 to TRBJ1-1; D is possibly TRBD1 (6 bases). The germline gives CDR1 LNHDA, CDR2 SQIVND (reference sequence). CDR3 length: 13 amino acids. Deletions cut 8 bases from V and 6 bases from J, with 16 bases between.

This sequence joins TRBV27 and TRBJ2-7; TRBD1 agrees at 7 bases. Per the germline V gene, CDR1 is MNHEY and CDR2 is SMNVEV (reference sequence). The trim removed 7 bases at V and 3 bases at J, leaving 12 bases unmatched. The CDR3 contains 15 residues. Written as DNA, the CDR3 is TGTGCCAGCAAAAGACAGGGTACGCCTCTCTACGAGCAGTACTTC. Protein product: CASKRQGTPLYEQYF.

V gene TRBV12-3 or TRBV12-4 combines with J gene TRBJ1-1, with a possible D match to TRBD1 (5 bases). The length of the CDR3 is 13 residues. Trimming took off 2 bases at V and 4 bases at J, with 8 bases between the two ends. The CDR3 bases are TGTGCCAGCAGTTTACTCAGGGTCACTGAAGCTTTCTTT. This sequence encodes CASSLLRVTEAFF.